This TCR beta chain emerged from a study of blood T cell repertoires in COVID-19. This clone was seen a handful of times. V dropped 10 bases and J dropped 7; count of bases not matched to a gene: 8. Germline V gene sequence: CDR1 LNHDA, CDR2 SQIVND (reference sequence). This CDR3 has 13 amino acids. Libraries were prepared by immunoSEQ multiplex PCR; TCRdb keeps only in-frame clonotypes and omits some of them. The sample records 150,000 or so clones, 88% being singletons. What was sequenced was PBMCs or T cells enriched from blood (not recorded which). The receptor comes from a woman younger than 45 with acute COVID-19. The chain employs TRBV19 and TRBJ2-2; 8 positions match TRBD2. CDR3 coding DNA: TGTGCCACCCAGATAAGCGGGAGCGGGGAGCTGTTTTTT. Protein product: CATQISGSGELFF.